The rows below give T cell receptor beta chains drawn from one sample of a study of shared clonotypes between healthy human individuals. Using immunoSEQ multiplex PCR, the repertoire was profiled, and TCRdb retains in-frame clones only, with some absent. The repertoire holds 110,000 or so clones, with about 70% as singletons. The sample comprised memory CD8+ T cells sorted from blood. The source of these receptors is a woman aged 25 to 39 in good health. Both conserved end residues are part of each CDR3. The D gene is left open where the match is weak. Rows may omit the clone size; those that give it use once, few, many or a size class.

DNA	CDR3	J	D	size	V
TGTGCCAGCAGCTTAGCGCCTAGTAGCGGGAGTCTAGATACGCAGTATTTT	CASSLAPSSGSLDTQYF	TRBJ2-3	TRBD2	.	TRBV7-7
TGTGCCAGCAGCCACTCCGGGACTAGCTCGTCCTACGAGCAGTACTTC	CASSHSGTSSSYEQYF	TRBJ2-7	TRBD2	once	TRBV27
TGTGCCAGCAGCGGTATTGACAATGAGCAGTTCTTC	CASSGIDNEQFF	TRBJ2-1	.	.	TRBV9
TGTGCCAGCAGTTGGGACAGCGCCCCACTGGCCACTGAAGCTTTCTTT	CASSWDSAPLATEAFF	TRBJ1-1	TRBD1	.	TRBV7-9
TGTGCCAGCAGCTCGGGACAGGGTATAGCCAAAAACATTCAGTACTTC	CASSSGQGIAKNIQYF	TRBJ2-4	TRBD1	.	TRBV5-4
TGCAGTGCTTTTTCAGGGTCTGAAGCTTTCTTT	CSAFSGSEAFF	TRBJ1-1	.	.	TRBV20-1
TGTGCCAGCAGTGCGGACATCTCGTTCTATGGCTACACCTTC	CASSADISFYGYTF	TRBJ1-2	.	.	TRBV2
TGTGCCAGCAGCCTGACTAGCAGAAGCACAGATACGCAGTATTTT	CASSLTSRSTDTQYF	TRBJ2-3	TRBD2	.	TRBV5-6
TGCGCCAGCAGCCAAGTAGGGCACACTGAAGCTTTCTTT	CASSQVGHTEAFF	TRBJ1-1	.	.	TRBV4-1
TGCAGCGTACGATCGGGACAGGGGAATTCACCCCTCCACTTT	CSVRSGQGNSPLHF	TRBJ1-6	TRBD1	.	TRBV29-1
TGTGCCAGCAGTAGGACAGGGAGCACAGATACGCAGTATTTT	CASSRTGSTDTQYF	TRBJ2-3	TRBD1	.	TRBV6-4
TGTGCCAGCAGCTTAGAGACGGCAACTAATGAAAAACTGTTTTTT	CASSLETATNEKLFF	TRBJ1-4	.	.	TRBV7-9
TGTGCCAGTAGTATATGGGGGACCAGCAATCAGCCCCAGCATTTT	CASSIWGTSNQPQHF	TRBJ1-5	.	many	TRBV19
TGTGCCAGCTCCCCCCGGGTTGGCAAAAACATTCAGTACTTC	CASSPRVGKNIQYF	TRBJ2-4	.	.	TRBV18
TGTGCCAGTAGCCCGAGGGCTAGCAGCGAGCAGTACTTC	CASSPRASSEQYF	TRBJ2-7	.	.	TRBV19
TGTGCCAGCAGCCCAGGGGGTAGTGGCGGTTACGAGCAGTACTTC	CASSPGGSGGYEQYF	TRBJ2-7	TRBD1	.	TRBV9
TGTGCCAGCAGCCACTACAATGAGCAGTTCTTC	CASSHYNEQFF	TRBJ2-1	.	.	TRBV5-4
TGCAGCGCTTCTCCCCTCGGGAGCGATCTTTATGAGCAGTACTTC	CSASPLGSDLYEQYF	TRBJ2-7	.	.	TRBV29-1
TGTGCCATCAGTGATACAGGGGTCGGAGGCTACACCTTC	CAISDTGVGGYTF	TRBJ1-2	TRBD1	.	TRBV10-3
TGTGCCAGCAGCGTGGTGCCCGGGGCTCGACCCTACGAGCAGTACTTC	CASSVVPGARPYEQYF	TRBJ2-7	.	.	TRBV7-9
TGTGCCAGCAGTTTATTTTCCATTGGAAGTTTAGCCAAAAACATTCAGTACTTC	CASSLFSIGSLAKNIQYF	TRBJ2-4	.	.	TRBV28
TGTGCCACCAGCAGAGTGCCGTCCGGCGAGCAGTACTTC	CATSRVPSGEQYF	TRBJ2-7	.	.	TRBV15
TGTGCCAGCAAAGGGTCCTACGAGCAGTACTTC	CASKGSYEQYF	TRBJ2-7	.	.	TRBV7-9
TGTGCCAGCAGGACTAGCGGGGACTACGAGCAGTACTTC	CASRTSGDYEQYF	TRBJ2-7	TRBD2	few	TRBV11-2
TGTGCCAGCAGCGAACTAGCGGGAATAAACTATGAGCAGTTCTTC	CASSELAGINYEQFF	TRBJ2-1	TRBD2	few	TRBV2
TGCGCCAGCAGTGATTCCATCACAGGGGAAGATACGCAGTATTTT	CASSDSITGEDTQYF	TRBJ2-3	TRBD1	once	TRBV10-2
TGTGCCAGCAGTTTTCAGGTGGGGTACTACGAGCAGTACTTC	CASSFQVGYYEQYF	TRBJ2-7	.	.	TRBV27
TGTGCCAGCAGTGAAGAGGACGGGGGGACAGATACGCAGTATTTT	CASSEEDGGTDTQYF	TRBJ2-3	TRBD2	.	TRBV6-1
TGTGCCAGCAGCTTCGTAACCCAGGGGGTCGAGCAGTACTTC	CASSFVTQGVEQYF	TRBJ2-7	TRBD1	.	TRBV7-8
TGTGCCAGCAGTTTATGGGCCTACGAGCAGTACTTC	CASSLWAYEQYF	TRBJ2-7	.	.	TRBV28
TGTGCCACCAGCGAGGGACTAGCGGGAGCCTACGAGCAGTACTTC	CATSEGLAGAYEQYF	TRBJ2-7	TRBD2	few	TRBV15
TGTGCCAGCAGCTTATTATTGGGGGAGGGAAATGAGCAGTTCTTC	CASSLLLGEGNEQFF	TRBJ2-1	TRBD2	many	TRBV11-2